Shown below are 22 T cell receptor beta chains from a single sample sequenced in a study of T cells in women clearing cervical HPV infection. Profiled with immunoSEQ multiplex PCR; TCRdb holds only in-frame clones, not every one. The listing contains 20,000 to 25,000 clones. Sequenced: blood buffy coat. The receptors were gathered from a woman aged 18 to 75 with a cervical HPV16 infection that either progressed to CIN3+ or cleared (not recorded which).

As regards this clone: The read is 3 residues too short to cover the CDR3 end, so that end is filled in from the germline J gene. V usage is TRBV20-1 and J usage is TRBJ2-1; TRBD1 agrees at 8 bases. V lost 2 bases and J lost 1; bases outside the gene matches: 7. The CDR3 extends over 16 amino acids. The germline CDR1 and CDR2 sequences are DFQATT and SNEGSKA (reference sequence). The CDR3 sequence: CSARIFQGASYNEQFF. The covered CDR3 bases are TGCAGTGCTAGAATATTCCAGGGGGCGTCCTACAATGAG.

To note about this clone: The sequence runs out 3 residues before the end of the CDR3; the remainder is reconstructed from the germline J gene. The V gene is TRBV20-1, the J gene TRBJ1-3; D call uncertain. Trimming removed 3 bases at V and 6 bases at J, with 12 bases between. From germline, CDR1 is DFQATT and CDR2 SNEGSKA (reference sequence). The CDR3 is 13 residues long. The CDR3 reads CSASWSIVNTIYF. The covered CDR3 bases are TGCAGTGCTAGTTGGTCTATCGTAAACACC.

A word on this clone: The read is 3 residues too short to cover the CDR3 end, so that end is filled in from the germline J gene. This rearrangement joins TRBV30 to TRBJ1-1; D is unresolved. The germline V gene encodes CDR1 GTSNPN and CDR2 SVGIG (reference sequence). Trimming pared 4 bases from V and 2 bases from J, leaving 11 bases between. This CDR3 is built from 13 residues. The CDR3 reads CAWMGRSNTEAFF. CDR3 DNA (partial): TGTGCCTGGATGGGCAGAAGCAACACTGAA.

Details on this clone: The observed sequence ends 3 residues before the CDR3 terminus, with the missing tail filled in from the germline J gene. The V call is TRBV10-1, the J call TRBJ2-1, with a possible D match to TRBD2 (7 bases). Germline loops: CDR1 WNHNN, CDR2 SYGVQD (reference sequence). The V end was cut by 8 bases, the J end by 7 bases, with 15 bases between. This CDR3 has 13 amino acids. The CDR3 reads CASPQGGCNEQFF. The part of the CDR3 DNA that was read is TGCGCCAGCCCACAGGGAGGGTGTAATGAG.

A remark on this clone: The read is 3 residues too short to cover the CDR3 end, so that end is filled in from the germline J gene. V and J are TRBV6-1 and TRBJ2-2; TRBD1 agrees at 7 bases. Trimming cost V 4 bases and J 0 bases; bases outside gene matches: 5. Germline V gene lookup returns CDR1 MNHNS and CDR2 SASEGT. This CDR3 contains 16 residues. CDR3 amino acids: CASSADRVANTGELFF. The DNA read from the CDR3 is TGTGCCAGCAGTGCCGACAGGGTAGCGAACACCGGGGAG.

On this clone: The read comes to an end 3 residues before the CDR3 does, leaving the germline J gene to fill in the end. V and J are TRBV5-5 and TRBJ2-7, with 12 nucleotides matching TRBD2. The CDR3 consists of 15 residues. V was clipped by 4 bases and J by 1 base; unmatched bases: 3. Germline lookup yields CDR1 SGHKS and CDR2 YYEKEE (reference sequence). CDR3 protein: CASSRTSGVSYEQYF. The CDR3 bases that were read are TGTGCCAGCAGCCGGACTAGCGGGGTTTCCTACGAG.

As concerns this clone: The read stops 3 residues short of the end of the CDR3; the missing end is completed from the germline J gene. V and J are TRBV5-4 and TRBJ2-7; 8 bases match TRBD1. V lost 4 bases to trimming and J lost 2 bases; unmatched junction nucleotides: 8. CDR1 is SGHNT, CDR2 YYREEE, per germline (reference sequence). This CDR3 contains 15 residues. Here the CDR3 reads CASSHGQGSTYEQYF. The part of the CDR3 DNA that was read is TGTGCCAGCAGCCACGGACAGGGATCCACCTACGAG.

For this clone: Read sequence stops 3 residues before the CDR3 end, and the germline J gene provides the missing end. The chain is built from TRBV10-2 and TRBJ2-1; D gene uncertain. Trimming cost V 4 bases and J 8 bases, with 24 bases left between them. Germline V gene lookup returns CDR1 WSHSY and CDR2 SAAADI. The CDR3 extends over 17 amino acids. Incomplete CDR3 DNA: TGCGCCAGCAGTGGTCCCCCCGCGGAATCTATTTCCTATGAG. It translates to CASSGPPAESISYE. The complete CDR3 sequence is CASSGPPAESISYEQFF.

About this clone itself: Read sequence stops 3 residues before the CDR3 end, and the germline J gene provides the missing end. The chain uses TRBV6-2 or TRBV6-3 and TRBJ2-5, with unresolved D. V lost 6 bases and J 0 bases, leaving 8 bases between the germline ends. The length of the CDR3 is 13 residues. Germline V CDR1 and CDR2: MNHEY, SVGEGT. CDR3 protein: CASSRRYQETQYF. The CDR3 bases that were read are TGTGCCAGCAGCCGCAGGTACCAAGAGACC.

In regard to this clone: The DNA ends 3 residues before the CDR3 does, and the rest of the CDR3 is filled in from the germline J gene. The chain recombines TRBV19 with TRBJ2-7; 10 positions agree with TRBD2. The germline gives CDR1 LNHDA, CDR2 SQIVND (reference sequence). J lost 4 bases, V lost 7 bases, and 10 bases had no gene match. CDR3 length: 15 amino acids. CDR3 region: CASTPGLAGVYEQYF. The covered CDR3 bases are TGTGCCAGTACCCCAGGGCTAGCGGGAGTATACGAG. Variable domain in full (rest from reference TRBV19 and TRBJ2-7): DGGITQSPKYLFRKEGQNVTLSCEQNLNHDAMYWYRQDPGQGLRLIYYSQIVNDFQKGDIAEGYSVSREKKESFPLTVTSAQKNPTAFYLCASTPGLAGVYEQYFGPGTRLTVT.

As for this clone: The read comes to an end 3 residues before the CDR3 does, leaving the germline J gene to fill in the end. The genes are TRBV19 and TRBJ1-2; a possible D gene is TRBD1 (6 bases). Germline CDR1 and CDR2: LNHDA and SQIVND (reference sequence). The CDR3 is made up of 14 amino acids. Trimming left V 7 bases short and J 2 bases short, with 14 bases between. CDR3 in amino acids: CASKHGQTNYGYTF. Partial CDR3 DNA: TGTGCCAGTAAACACGGACAGACAAACTATGGC.

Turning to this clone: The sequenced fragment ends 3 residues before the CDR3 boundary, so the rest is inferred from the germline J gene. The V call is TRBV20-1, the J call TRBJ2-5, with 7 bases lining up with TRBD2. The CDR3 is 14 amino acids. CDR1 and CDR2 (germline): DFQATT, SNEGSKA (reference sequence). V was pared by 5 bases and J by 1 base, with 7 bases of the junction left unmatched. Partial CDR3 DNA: TGCAGTGCTGGGAGGGGCCCCACCCAAGAGACC. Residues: CSAGRGPTQET. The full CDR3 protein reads CSAGRGPTQETQYF.

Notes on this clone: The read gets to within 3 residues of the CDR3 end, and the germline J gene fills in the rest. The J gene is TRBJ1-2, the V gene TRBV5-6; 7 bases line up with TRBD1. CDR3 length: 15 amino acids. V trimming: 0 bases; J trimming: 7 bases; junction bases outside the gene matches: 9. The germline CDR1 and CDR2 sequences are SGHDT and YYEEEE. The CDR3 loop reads CASSLGQGRYRGYTF. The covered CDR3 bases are TGTGCCAGCAGCTTGGGACAGGGTCGCTATCGTGGC.

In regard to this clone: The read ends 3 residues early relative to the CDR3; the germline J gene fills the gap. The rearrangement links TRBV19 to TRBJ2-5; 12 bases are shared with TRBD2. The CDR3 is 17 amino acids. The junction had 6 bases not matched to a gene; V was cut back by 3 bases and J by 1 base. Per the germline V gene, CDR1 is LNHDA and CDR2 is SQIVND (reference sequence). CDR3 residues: CASSIDPGLAGQETQYF. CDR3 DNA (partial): TGTGCCAGTAGTATTGACCCGGGACTAGCGGGCCAAGAGACC.

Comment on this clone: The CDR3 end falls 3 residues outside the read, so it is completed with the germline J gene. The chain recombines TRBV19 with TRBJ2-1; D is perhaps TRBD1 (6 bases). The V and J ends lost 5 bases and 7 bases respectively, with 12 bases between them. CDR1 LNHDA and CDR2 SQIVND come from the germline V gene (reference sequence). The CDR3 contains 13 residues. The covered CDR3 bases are TGTGCCAGTAGTGCCGACAGGAGGAATGAG. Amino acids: CASSADRRNE. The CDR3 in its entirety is CASSADRRNEQFF.

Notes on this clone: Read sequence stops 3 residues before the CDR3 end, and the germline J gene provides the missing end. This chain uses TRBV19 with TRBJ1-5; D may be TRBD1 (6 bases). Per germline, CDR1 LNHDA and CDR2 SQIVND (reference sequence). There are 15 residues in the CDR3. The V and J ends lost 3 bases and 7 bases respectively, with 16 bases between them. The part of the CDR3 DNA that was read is TGTGCCAGTAGTATGACCCAGGGGTCGGGACAGCCC. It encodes CASSMTQGSGQP. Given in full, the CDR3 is CASSMTQGSGQPQHF. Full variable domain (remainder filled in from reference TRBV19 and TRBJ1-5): DGGITQSPKYLFRKEGQNVTLSCEQNLNHDAMYWYRQDPGQGLRLIYYSQIVNDFQKGDIAEGYSVSREKKESFPLTVTSAQKNPTAFYLCASSMTQGSGQPQHFGDGTRLSIL.

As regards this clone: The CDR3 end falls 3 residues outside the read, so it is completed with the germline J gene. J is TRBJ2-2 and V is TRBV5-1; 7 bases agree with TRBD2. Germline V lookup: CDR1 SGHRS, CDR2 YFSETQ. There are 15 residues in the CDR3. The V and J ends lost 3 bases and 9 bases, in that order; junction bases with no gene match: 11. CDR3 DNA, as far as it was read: TGCGCCAGCAGCTCGGAACTAGCGTTCAACCGGGAG. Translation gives CASSSELAFNRE. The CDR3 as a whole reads CASSSELAFNRELFF. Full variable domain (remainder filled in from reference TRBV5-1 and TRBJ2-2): KAGVTQTPRYLIKTRGQQVTLSCSPISGHRSVSWYQQTPGQGLQFLFEYFSETQRNKGNFPGRFSGRQFSNSRSEMNVSTLELGDSALYLCASSSELAFNRELFFGEGSRLTVL.

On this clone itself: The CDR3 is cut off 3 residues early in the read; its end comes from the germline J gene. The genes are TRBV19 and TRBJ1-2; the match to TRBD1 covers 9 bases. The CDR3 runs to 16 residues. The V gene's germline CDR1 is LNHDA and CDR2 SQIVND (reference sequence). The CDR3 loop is CASRNQQGARGVGYTF. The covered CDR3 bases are TGTGCCAGTAGAAATCAACAGGGGGCGAGGGGAGTCGGC.

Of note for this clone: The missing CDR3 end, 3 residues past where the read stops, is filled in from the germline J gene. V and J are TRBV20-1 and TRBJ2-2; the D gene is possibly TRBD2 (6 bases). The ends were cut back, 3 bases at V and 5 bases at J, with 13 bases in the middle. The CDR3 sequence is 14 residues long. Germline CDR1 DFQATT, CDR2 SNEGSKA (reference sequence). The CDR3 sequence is CSARSAGRTGELFF. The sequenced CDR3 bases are TGCAGTGCTAGGAGCGCGGGAAGGACCGGGGAG.

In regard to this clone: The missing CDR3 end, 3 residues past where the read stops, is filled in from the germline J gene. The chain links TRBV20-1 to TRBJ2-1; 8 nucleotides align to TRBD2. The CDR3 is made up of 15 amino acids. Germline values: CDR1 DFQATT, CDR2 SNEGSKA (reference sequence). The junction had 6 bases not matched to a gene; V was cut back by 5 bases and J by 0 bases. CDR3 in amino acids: CSAHGGTSSYNEQFF. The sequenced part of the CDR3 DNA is TGCAGTGCTCATGGAGGGACTAGCTCCTACAATGAG.

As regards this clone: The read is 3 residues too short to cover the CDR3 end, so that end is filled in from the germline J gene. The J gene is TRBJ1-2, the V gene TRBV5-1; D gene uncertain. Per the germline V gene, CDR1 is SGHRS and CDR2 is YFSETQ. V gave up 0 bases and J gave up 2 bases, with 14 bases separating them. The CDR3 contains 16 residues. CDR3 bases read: TGCGCCAGCAGCTTGGTTAGAGGGTCGGTAAACTATGGC. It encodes CASSLVRGSVNYG. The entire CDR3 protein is CASSLVRGSVNYGYTF.

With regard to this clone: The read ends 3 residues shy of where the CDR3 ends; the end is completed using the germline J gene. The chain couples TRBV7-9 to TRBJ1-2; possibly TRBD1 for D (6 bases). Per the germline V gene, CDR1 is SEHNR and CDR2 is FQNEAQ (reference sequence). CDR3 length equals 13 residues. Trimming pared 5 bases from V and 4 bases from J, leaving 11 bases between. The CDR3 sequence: CASSLTGPYGYTF. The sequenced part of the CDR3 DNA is TGTGCCAGCAGCCTGACAGGACCCTATGGC.